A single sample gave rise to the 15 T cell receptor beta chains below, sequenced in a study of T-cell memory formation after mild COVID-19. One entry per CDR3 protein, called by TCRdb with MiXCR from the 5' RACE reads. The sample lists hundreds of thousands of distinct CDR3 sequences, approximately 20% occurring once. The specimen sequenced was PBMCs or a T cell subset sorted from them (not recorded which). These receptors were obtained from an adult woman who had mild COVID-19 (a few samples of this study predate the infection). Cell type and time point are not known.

The CDR3 loop reads CASSLNPQGPPNEKLFF. The CDR3 DNA reads as TGTGCCAGCAGTCTTAACCCCCAAGGGCCGCCTAATGAAAAACTGTTTTTT. This chain connects TRBV6-6 to TRBJ1-4, with D unclear. Germline lookup yields CDR1 MNHNY and CDR2 SVGAGI (reference sequence). This CDR3 is 17 amino acids long. V dropped 5 bases and J dropped 3 bases, with 19 bases sitting between them.

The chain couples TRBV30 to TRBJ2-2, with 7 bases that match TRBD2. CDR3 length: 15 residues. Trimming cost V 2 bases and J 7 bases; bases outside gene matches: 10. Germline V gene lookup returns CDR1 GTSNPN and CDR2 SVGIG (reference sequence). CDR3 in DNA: TGTGCCTGGAGTTCTATAATCCGGGGGGACGGGGAGCTGTTTTTT. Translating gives CAWSSIIRGDGELFF.

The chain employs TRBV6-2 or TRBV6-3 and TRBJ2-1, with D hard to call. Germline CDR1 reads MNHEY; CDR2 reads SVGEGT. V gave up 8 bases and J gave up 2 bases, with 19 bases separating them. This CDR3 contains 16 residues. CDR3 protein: CASGRSIPPTYNEQFF. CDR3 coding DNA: TGTGCCAGCGGTAGAAGCATACCCCCTACCTACAATGAGCAGTTCTTC.

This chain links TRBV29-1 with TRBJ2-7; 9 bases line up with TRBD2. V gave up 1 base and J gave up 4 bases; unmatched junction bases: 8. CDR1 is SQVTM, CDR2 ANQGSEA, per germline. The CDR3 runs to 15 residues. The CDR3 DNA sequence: TGCAGCGTTGAAGGGAGAGGGACTAGCAGATACGAGCAGTACTTC. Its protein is CSVEGRGTSRYEQYF.

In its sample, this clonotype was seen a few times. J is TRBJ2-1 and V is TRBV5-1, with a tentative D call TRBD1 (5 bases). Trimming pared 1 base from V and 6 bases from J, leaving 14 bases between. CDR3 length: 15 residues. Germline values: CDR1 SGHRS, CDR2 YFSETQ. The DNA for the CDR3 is TGCGCCAGCAGCTTGTCCATACAGGTACCCAATGAGCAGTTCTTC. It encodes CASSLSIQVPNEQFF.

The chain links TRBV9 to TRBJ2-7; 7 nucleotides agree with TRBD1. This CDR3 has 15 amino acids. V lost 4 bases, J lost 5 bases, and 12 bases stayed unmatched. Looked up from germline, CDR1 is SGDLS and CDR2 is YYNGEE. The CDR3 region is CASSPRQGRSDEQYF. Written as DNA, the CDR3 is TGTGCCAGCAGCCCTCGACAGGGTAGGTCCGACGAGCAGTACTTC.

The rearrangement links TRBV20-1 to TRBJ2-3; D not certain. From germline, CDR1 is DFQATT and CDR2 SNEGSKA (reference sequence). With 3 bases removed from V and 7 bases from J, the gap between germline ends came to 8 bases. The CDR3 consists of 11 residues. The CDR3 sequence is CSASRENTQYF. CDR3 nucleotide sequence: TGCAGTGCTAGTAGGGAAAATACGCAGTATTTT.

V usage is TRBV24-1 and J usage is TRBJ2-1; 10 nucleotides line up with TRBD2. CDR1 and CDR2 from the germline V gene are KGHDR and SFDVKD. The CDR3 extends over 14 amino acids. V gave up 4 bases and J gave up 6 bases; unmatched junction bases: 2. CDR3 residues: CATSESGRANEQFF. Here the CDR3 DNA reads TGTGCCACCAGTGAAAGCGGGAGGGCCAATGAGCAGTTCTTC.

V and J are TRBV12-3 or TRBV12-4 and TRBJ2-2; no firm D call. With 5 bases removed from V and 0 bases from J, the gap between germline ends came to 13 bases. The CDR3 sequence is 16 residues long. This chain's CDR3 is CASSPLGKSNTGELFF. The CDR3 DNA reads TGTGCCAGCAGTCCGCTCGGCAAGTCGAACACCGGGGAGCTGTTTTTT.

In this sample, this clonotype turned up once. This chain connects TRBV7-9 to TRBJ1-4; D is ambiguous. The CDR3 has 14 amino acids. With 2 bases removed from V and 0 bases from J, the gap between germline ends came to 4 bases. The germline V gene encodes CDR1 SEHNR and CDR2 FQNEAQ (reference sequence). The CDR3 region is CASSLSTTNEKLFF. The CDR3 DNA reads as TGTGCCAGCAGCTTAAGTACAACTAATGAAAAACTGTTTTTT.

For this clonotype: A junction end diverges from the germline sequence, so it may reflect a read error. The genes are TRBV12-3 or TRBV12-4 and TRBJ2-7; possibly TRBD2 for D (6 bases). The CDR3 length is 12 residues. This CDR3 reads CGTLGTFDEQYF. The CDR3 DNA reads TGCGGGACTCTGGGGACTTTTGACGAGCAGTACTTC.

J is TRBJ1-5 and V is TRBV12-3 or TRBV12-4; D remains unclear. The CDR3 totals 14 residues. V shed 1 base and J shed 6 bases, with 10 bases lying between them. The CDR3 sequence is CASSLGGNTQPQHF. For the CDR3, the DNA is TGTGCCAGCAGTTTAGGGGGAAACACTCAGCCCCAGCATTTT.

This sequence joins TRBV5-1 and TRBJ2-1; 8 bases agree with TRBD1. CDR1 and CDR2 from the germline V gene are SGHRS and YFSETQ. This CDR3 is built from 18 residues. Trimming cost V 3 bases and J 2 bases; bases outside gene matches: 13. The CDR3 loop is CASSSIMRTGLAYNEQFF. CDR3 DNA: TGCGCCAGCAGCTCCATAATGAGGACAGGGCTAGCCTACAATGAGCAGTTCTTC. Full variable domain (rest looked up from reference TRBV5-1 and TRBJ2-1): KAGVTQTPRYLIKTRGQQVTLSCSPISGHRSVSWYQQTPGQGLQFLFEYFSETQRNKGNFPGRFSGRQFSNSRSEMNVSTLELGDSALYLCASSSIMRTGLAYNEQFFGPGTRLTVL.

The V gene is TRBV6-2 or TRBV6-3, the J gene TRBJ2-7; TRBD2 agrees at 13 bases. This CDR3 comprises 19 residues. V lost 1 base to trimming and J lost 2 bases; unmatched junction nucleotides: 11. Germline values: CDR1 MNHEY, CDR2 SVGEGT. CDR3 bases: TGTGCCAGCAGTTACTTGAAAGGACTAGCGGGAGTAGGAACCTACGAGCAGTACTTC. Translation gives CASSYLKGLAGVGTYEQYF.

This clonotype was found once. The CDR3 spells CASSQGMGPETQYF. CDR3 nucleotides: TGCGCCAGCAGCCAAGGGATGGGCCCGGAGACCCAGTACTTC. The chain couples TRBV4-1 to TRBJ2-5; D ambiguous. The germline V and J ends were trimmed by 1 base and 5 bases, with 11 bases remaining between them. This CDR3 contains 14 residues. Germline V gene data show CDR1 as MGHRA and CDR2 as YSYEKL.